This paragraph covers one TCR beta chain sequence. Its antigen is not known. The CDR3 is 13 amino acids. The junction had 6 bases not matched to a gene; V was cut back by 3 bases and J by 7 bases. Germline V CDR1 and CDR2: SGHRS, YFSETQ. This record belongs to a study of shared clonotypes between healthy human individuals. Using immunoSEQ multiplex PCR, the repertoire was profiled, and TCRdb retains in-frame clones only, with some absent. The profile shows some 700,000 clones, less than 95% of them singletons. The donors, healthy adults who were HIV-negative, had experienced no recent acute infections or vaccinations. CD8 memory combined CD45RO+ cells with CCR7-negative CD45RA+ TemRA cells. General study results and limits: Relative to their counterparts shared across all four donors, non-shared clonotypes exhibited diminished generation probabilities. Investigators expected sequencing depth to affect clonotype sharing among donors.

Sequenced material: memory CD8+ T cells from PBMCs. The subset is: CD45RO+ cells pooled with CCR7-negative TemRA cells. This clonotype was obtained from a man between 18 and 35 years old in good health. Some clones in this sample may be carry-over from other donors' samples. This chain connects TRBV5-1 to TRBJ2-7; 8 positions match TRBD1. The CDR3 DNA sequence: TGCGCCAGCAGCTGGAAGACAGGGGTTGAGCAGTACTTC. It is translated as CASSWKTGVEQYF.